This T cell receptor beta chain is drawn from a study of T cells in Graves' hyperthyroidism and ophthalmopathy. General study points: Ophthalmopathy got predicted by the model a median about six months before its onset. Expanded thyroid clonotypes (above 0.001) were mostly also found in blood.

This CDR3 spans 13 amino acids. CDR1 SGDLS and CDR2 YYNGEE come from the germline V gene. Trimming cost V 3 bases and J 11 bases, with 15 bases left between them. A word on this clonotype: The antigen remains unidentified.

The TCR beta CDR3 regions underwent amplification using RNA transcripts as the source. HTBI primers drove first-round RT-PCR of the TCR CDR3. TCRdb passed the multiplex PCR reads through MiXCR, listing each CDR3 protein once. The sample lists a few hundred thousand distinct CDR3 sequences; 15% to 18% were seen once. The authors deemed Graves' hyperthyroidism stable absent ophthalmopathy progression within 18 months. The PBMCs were sourced from fresh peripheral blood (around 9.3 ml). Source material: blood. The source is a woman between 25 and 40 years old with Graves' hyperthyroidism. The J gene is TRBJ2-1, the V gene TRBV9; D assignment may be TRBD1 or TRBD2 (5 bases each). This CDR3 reads CASSDNRDDKQFF. For the CDR3, the DNA is TGTGCCAGCAGCGACAACCGGGACGACAAGCAGTTCTTC.